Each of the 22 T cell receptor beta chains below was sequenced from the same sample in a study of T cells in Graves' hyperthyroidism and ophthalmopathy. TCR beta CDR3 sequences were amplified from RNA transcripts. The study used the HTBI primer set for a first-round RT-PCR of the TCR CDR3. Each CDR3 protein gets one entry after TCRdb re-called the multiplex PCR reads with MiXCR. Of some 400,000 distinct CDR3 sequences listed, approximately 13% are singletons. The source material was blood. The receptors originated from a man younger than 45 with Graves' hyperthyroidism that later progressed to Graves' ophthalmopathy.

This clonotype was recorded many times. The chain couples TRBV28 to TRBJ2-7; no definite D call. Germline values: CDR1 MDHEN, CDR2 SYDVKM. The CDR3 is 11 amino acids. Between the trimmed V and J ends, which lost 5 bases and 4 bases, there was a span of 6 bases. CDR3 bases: TGTGCCAGCAGTCAGAGATACGAGCAGTACTTC. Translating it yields CASSQRYEQYF.

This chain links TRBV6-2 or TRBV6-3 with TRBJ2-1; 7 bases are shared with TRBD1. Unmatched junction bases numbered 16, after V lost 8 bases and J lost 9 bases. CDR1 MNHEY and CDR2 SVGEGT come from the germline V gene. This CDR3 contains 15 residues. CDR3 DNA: TGTGCCAGCGACCAAGCGAAACAGGGGAAGGTTGAGCAGTTCTTC. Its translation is CASDQAKQGKVEQFF.

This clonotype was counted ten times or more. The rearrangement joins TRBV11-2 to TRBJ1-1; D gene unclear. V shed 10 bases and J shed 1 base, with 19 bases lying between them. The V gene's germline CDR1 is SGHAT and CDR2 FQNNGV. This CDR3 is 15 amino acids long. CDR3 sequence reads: CATTTPRGKNTEAFF. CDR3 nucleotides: TGTGCCACCACCACACCACGAGGGAAGAACACTGAAGCTTTCTTT. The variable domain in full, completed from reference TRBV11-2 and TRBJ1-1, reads EAGVAQSPRYKIIEKRQSVAFWCNPISGHATLYWYQQILGQGPKLLIQFQNNGVVDDSQLPKDRFSAERLKGVDSTLKIQPAKLEDSAVYLCATTTPRGKNTEAFFGQGTRLTVV.

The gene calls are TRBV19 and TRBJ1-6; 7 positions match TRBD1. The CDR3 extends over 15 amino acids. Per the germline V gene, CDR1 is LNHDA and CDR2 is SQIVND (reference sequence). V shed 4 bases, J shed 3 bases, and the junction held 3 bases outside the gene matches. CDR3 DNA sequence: TGTGCCAGTAGTAGCGGGACAGTCTATAATTCACCCCTCCACTTT. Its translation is CASSSGTVYNSPLHF. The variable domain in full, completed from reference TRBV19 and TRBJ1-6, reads DGGITQSPKYLFRKEGQNVTLSCEQNLNHDAMYWYRQDPGQGLRLIYYSQIVNDFQKGDIAEGYSVSREKKESFPLTVTSAQKNPTAFYLCASSSGTVYNSPLHFGNGTRLTVT.

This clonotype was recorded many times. The CDR3 is CASSLEQGVNNSPLHF. The CDR3 bases are TGCGCCAGCAGCTTGGAACAGGGGGTGAATAATTCACCCCTCCACTTT. This chain links TRBV5-1 with TRBJ1-6; 8 nucleotides match TRBD1. The CDR3 spans 16 residues. V lost 0 bases and J lost 5; bases outside the gene matches: 4. The germline V gene has CDR1 SGHRS and CDR2 YFSETQ.

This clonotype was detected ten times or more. The CDR3 spells CASSYTFHYEQYF. CDR3 nucleotide sequence: TGTGCCAGCAGCTATACTTTCCACTACGAGCAGTACTTC. The J gene is TRBJ2-7, the V gene TRBV7-2; unclear D gene. Germline CDR1 SGHTA, CDR2 FQGNSA. Deletions cut 4 bases from V and 3 bases from J, with 10 bases between. The CDR3 contains 13 residues.

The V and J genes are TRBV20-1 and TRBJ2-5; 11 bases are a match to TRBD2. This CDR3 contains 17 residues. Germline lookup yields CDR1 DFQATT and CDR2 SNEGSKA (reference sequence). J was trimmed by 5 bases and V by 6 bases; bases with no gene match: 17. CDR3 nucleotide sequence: TGCAGTGCCGTGGGGGTAGCGGGGGGGCCGGGGCACGAGACCCAGTACTTC. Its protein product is CSAVGVAGGPGHETQYF.

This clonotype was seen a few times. CDR3 nucleotides: TGTGCCAGCAGCGTAGCAGGGCAGGGGAACACTGAAGCTTTCTTT. It specifies CASSVAGQGNTEAFF. The chain is built from TRBV9 and TRBJ1-1; D is possibly TRBD1 (5 bases). CDR3 length: 15 amino acids. Trimming took off 0 bases at V and 1 base at J, with 10 bases between the two ends. Looked up from germline, CDR1 is SGDLS and CDR2 is YYNGEE.

CDR3 sequence (DNA): TGTGCCAGCAGTGAGTGGCGGGAGTCAGTCGGGGAGCTGTTTTTT. Protein product: CASSEWRESVGELFF. V and J are TRBV2 and TRBJ2-2, with 7 bases matching TRBD2. The CDR3 is 15 amino acids. J lost 7 bases, V lost 3 bases, and 8 bases had no gene match. In germline, CDR1 is SNHLY, CDR2 FYNNEI.

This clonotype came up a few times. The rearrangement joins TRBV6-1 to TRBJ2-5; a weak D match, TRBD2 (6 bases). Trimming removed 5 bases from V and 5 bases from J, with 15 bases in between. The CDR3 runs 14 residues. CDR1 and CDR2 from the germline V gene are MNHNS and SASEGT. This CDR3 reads CASSFRRGKETQYF. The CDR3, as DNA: TGTGCCAGCAGTTTCCGACGGGGGAAGGAGACCCAGTACTTC.

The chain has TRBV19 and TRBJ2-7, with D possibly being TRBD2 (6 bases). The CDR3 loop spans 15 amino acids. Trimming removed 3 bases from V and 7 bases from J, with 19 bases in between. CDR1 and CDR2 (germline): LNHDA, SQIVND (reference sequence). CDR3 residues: CASSMRAKGAGEQYF. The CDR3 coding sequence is TGTGCCAGTAGTATGCGGGCCAAGGGTGCGGGGGAGCAGTACTTC.

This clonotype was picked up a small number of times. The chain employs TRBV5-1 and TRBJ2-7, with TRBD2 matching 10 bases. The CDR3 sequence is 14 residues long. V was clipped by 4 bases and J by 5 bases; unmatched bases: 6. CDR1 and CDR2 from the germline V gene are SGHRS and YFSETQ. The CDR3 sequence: CASSPGLAQDEQYF. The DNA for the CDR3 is TGCGCCAGCAGCCCGGGACTAGCGCAGGACGAGCAGTACTTC.

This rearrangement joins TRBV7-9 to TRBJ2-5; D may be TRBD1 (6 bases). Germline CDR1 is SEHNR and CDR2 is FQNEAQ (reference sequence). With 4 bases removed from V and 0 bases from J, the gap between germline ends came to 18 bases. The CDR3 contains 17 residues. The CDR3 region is CASSYYFEGVYQETQYF. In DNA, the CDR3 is TGTGCCAGCAGCTATTATTTCGAGGGGGTTTACCAAGAGACCCAGTACTTC.

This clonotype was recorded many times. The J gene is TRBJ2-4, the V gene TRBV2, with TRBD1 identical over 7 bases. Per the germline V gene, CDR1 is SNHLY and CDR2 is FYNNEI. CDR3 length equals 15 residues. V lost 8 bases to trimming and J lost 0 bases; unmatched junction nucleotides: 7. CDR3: CASGWDRQAKNIQYF. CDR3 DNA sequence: TGTGCCAGCGGATGGGACAGACAAGCCAAAAACATTCAGTACTTC.

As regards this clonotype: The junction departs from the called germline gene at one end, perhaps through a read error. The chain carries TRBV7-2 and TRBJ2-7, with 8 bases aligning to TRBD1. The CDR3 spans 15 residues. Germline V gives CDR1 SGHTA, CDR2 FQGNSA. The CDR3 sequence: CASNLYPGGNYEQYF. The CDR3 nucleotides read TGTGCCAGCAACTTATACCCAGGGGGCAACTACGAGCAGTACTTC.

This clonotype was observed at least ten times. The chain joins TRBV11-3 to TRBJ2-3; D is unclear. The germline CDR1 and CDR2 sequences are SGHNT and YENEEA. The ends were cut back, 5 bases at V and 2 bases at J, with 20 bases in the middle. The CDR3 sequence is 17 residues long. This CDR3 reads CASSPTPPQSFTDTQYF. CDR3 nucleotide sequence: TGTGCCAGCAGCCCAACCCCACCGCAATCCTTCACAGATACGCAGTATTTT.

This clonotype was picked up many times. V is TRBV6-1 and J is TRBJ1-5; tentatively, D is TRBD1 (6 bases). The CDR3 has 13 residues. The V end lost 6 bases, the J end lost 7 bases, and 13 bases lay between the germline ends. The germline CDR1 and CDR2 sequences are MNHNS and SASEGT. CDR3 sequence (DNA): TGTGCCAGCAGGTTACAGGGAAGCCAGCCCCAGCATTTT. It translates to CASRLQGSQPQHF.

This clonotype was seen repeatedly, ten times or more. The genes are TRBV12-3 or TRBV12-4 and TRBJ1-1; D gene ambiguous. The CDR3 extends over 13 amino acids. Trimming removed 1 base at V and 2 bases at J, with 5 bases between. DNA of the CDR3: TGTGCCAGCAGTTTAGAGATTAACACTGAAGCTTTCTTT. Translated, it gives CASSLEINTEAFF.

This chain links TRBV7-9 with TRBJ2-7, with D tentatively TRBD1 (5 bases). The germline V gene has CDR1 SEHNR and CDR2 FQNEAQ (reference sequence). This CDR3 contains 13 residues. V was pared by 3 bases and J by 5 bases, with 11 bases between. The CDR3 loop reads CASSFGHWDEQYF. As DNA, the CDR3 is TGTGCCAGCAGCTTCGGACATTGGGACGAGCAGTACTTC.

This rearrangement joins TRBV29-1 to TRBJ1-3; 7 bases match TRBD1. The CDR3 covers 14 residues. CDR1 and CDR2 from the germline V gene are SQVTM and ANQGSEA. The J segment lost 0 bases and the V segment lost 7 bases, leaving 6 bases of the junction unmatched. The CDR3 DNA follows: TGCAGCGCCGGGACAGACTACTCTGGAAACACCATATATTTT. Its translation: CSAGTDYSGNTIYF.

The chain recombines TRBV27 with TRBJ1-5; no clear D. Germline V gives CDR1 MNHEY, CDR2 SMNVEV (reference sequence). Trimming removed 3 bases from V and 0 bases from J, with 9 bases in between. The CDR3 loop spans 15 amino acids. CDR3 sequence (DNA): TGTGCCAGCAGTTTTTCATTGGATAGCAATCAGCCCCAGCATTTT. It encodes CASSFSLDSNQPQHF.

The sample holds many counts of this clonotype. This chain's CDR3 is CASSYSAGNQETQYF. The DNA for the CDR3 is TGTGCCAGCAGTTACTCTGCAGGGAACCAAGAGACCCAGTACTTC. The V and J genes are TRBV6-5 and TRBJ2-5, with D perhaps matching TRBD1 (5 bases). V was trimmed by 0 bases and J by 0 bases, leaving 8 bases between them. Germline assignment: CDR1 MNHEY and CDR2 SVGAGI. CDR3 length equals 15 residues.